This T cell receptor beta chain came from a study of memory CD4+ T cells and cytomegalovirus serostatus. For the study at large: Donors were healthy Belgian adults, 10 or so CMV seropositive and 20 to 25 seronegative.

The sort gate was single viable CD3+CD4+CD8-CD45RO+ cells for memory CD4+ T cells. Serostatus was set by detecting CMV pp150, pp28, p38, p52 IgG. This clone has just a few counts. Its specificity is unknown. Overall study results and limits: Median bootstrapped AUC for CMV status was about 0.94 originally, around 0.91 US-trained. CD4+ memory repertoires contained about two fifths of the roughly 160 reported CMV TCRbeta sequences.

The data were produced by immunoSEQ multiplex PCR, yet TCRdb's version contains in-frame clones alone and is incomplete. The repertoire holds 50,000 or so clones, with 70% to 85% as singletons. CDR1 is LNHDA and CDR2 is SQIVND in the germline V gene (reference sequence). This CDR3 comprises 12 residues. V lost 11 bases, J lost 5 bases, and 13 bases lay in between. Specimen: memory CD4+ T cells from blood. The source of this sequence is an adult in good health and CMV-seronegative. The chain carries TRBV19 and TRBJ1-5, with D perhaps TRBD1 (5 bases). The CDR3 sequence: CASGIGYQPQHF. CDR3 nucleotide sequence: TGTGCCTCAGGGATCGGTTATCAGCCCCAGCATTTT.